This TCR beta chain comes out of a study of control samples from healthy donors and cancer patients. V shed 2 bases and J shed 6 bases, with 10 bases lying between them. This CDR3 is 14 amino acids long. CDR1 is LGHDT, CDR2 YNNKEL, per germline (reference sequence). Data came from immunoSEQ multiplex PCR; TCRdb stores just in-frame clones and leaves some out. Of over 70,000 clones in the sample, around nine tenths are singletons; the top ten hold 9.5% to 10%. Specimen: PBMCs. This chain links TRBV3-1 (or the pseudogene TRBV3-2) with TRBJ2-2; D is perhaps TRBD1 (6 bases). The TCR comes from a woman aged 50 to 60 with colorectal cancer. CDR3 sequence: CASSQRDIAGELFF. CDR3 coding DNA: TGTGCCAGCAGCCAAAGGGACATCGCCGGGGAGCTGTTTTTT.